Listed below are T cell receptor beta chains from one sample, sequenced in a study of cytomegalovirus exposure and HLA in healthy donors. Clones were sequenced by immunoSEQ multiplex PCR, and TCRdb holds only the in-frame ones, with some missing. The sample has about 76,000 clones, 79% seen once; the top ten hold 2.5%. The sequenced sample consisted of PBMCs. All receptors derive from a man aged 25-45 years in good health and CMV-seronegative. Each CDR3 is given with its conserved first and last residue. Each record gives: D gene, J gene, V gene, CDR3 length, clone size, CDR3 DNA, CDR3 protein. A D gene is named only where the DNA matches it firmly. Clone size is not always given. Where it is, it says once, few, many or a class for expanded clones.

>NA|TRBJ2-1|TRBV27|15|NA
TGTGCCAGCAATGCCGGGTTTCTTGGGGGGAATGAGCAGTTCTTC
CASNAGFLGGNEQFF
>NA|TRBJ1-6|TRBV27|15|NA
TGTGCCAGCAGAGCGGAACGGACCTATAATTCACCCCTCCACTTT
CASRAERTYNSPLHF
>NA|TRBJ1-1|TRBV7-9|16|NA
TGTTCCAGCAGCTCAGGGGAGGGGGGTCGGAACACTGAAGCTTTCTTT
CSSSSGEGGRNTEAFF
>NA|TRBJ1-2|TRBV4-2|15|NA
TGTGCCAGCAGCCAAGAGGGGCAGAACTACTATGGCTACACCTTC
CASSQEGQNYYGYTF
>NA|TRBJ2-7|TRBV7-7|13|NA
TGTGCTAGCAGCACAGGAGTAGCCTACGAGCAGTACTTC
CASSTGVAYEQYF
>NA|TRBJ2-5|TRBV18|14|NA
TGTGCCAGCTCACCACCGGCAGGCCCGGAGACCCAGTACTTC
CASSPPAGPETQYF
>TRBD2|TRBJ2-5|TRBV4-3|15|few
TGCGCCAGCAGCCAAGAGCGGGGGGGCCAAGAGACCCAGTACTTC
CASSQERGGQETQYF
>NA|TRBJ2-7|TRBV6-6|12|NA
TGTGCCAGCAGTGGGGCCTCCTACGAGCAGTACTTC
CASSGASYEQYF
>NA|TRBJ1-5|TRBV6-5|12|NA
TGTGCCAGCAGTCGGGCGGGTCAGCCCCAGCATTTT
CASSRAGQPQHF
>TRBD2|TRBJ2-2|TRBV5-4|16|NA
TGTGCCAGCAGCTTGGCCGGGAGGGGGAACACCGGGGAGCTGTTTTTT
CASSLAGRGNTGELFF
>NA|TRBJ1-1|TRBV13|13|NA
TGTGCCAGCAGAAGGGGCCTGAACACTGAAGCTTTCTTT
CASRRGLNTEAFF
>TRBD1|TRBJ1-1|TRBV27|15|NA
TGTGCCAGCAGGGACAGGGGGCCAATGAACACTGAAGCTTTCTTT
CASRDRGPMNTEAFF
>TRBD1|TRBJ2-7|TRBV6-5|14|NA
TGTGCCAGTAAGGCAGGGGGCGCCTCCTACGAGCAGTACTTC
CASKAGGASYEQYF
>TRBD1|TRBJ2-5|TRBV7-9|14|NA
TGTGCCAGCAGCTCAACAGGGGTTAGGGAGACCCAGTACTTC
CASSSTGVRETQYF
>NA|TRBJ2-3|TRBV19|11|once
TGTGCCACCGCGAAAACAGATACGCAGTATTTT
CATAKTDTQYF
>NA|TRBJ1-4|TRBV25-1|16|NA
TGTGCCCGCAGTCCCGGTCAAGCCCAACGAGGTGAAAAACTGTTTTTT
CARSPGQAQRGEKLFF
>NA|TRBJ2-7|TRBV7-2|15|NA
TGTGCCAGCACTCAAGGGGCGGAAGGGTTCTACGAGCAGTACTTC
CASTQGAEGFYEQYF
>TRBD2|TRBJ2-3|TRBV19|22|NA
TGTGCCAGTAGCCTCCAGACTTATAACCACGGGACTAGCGGGGGCCAGACAGATACGCAGTATTTT
CASSLQTYNHGTSGGQTDTQYF
>TRBD1|TRBJ2-5|TRBV6-5|16|NA
TGTGCCAGCAGTTACCTCCCCGGGACAGCACAAGAGACCCAGTACTTC
CASSYLPGTAQETQYF
>TRBD2|TRBJ2-2|TRBV15|17|NA
TGTGCCACCAGCAGAGAACTAGCGGGAGATGTAACCGGGGAGCTGTTTTTT
CATSRELAGDVTGELFF
>NA|TRBJ2-7|TRBV28|11|NA
TGTGCCAGCAGTGGGGGCTACGAGCAGTACTTC
CASSGGYEQYF
>TRBD1|TRBJ2-3|TRBV6-4|14|NA
TGTGCCAGCAGTGACGGACAGGGCACAGATACGCAGTATTTT
CASSDGQGTDTQYF
>TRBD1|TRBJ2-2|TRBV5-4|14|NA
TGTGCCAGCAGCTTGGCAGGGGGCACCGGGGAGCTGTTTTTT
CASSLAGGTGELFF
>TRBD2|TRBJ2-7|TRBV29-1|13|few
TGCAGCGCGACTCCTTCCGGGACTAACGAGCAGTACTTC
CSATPSGTNEQYF
>NA|TRBJ1-2|TRBV7-2|15|NA
TGTGCCAGCAATTACCCCGACAGGTCCTTGGGAGGCTACACCTTC
CASNYPDRSLGGYTF
>NA|TRBJ1-3|TRBV9|16|NA
TGTGCCAGCAGCGTAGGCGGTTATACCTCTGGAAACACCATATATTTT
CASSVGGYTSGNTIYF
>TRBD2|TRBJ2-5|TRBV12-5|17|NA
TGTGCTAGTGGTTCCCCCGGGACTAGCGGGGGGGAAGAGACCCAGTACTTC
CASGSPGTSGGEETQYF
>TRBD1|TRBJ2-6|TRBV4-3|18|NA
TGCGCCAGCAGCCATTACGGACAGGGGGCTTCTGGGGCCAACGTCCTGACTTTC
CASSHYGQGASGANVLTF
>TRBD2|TRBJ2-1|TRBV5-6|15|NA
TGTGCCAGCAGTCTCCTAGCGGGAGGGCCTTTTGAGCAGTTCTTC
CASSLLAGGPFEQFF
>NA|TRBJ2-2|TRBV4-2|12|few
TGTGCCAGCAGTCCCGGGGCCGGGGAGCTGTTTTTT
CASSPGAGELFF
>NA|TRBJ1-5|TRBV18|13|NA
TGTGCCAGCTCACTCCAAAGGGGTCAGCCCCAGCATTTT
CASSLQRGQPQHF
>TRBD1|TRBJ2-7|TRBV25-1|15|NA
TGTGCCAGCAGTGAATGGTGGACAGGGGGCAACGAGCAGTACTTC
CASSEWWTGGNEQYF
>NA|TRBJ1-2|TRBV12-5|13|NA
TGTGCTAGTGGTTTCAGGGAAAACTATGGCTACACCTTC
CASGFRENYGYTF
>TRBD1|TRBJ2-7|TRBV6-5|16|NA
TGTGCCAGCAGTTCCCTCCGTCCGGGACAGGGTAACGAGCAGTACTTC
CASSSLRPGQGNEQYF
>NA|TRBJ2-5|TRBV9|15|NA
TGTGCCAGCAGCGTAGCGCTTAGCGCATCAGAGACCCAGTACTTC
CASSVALSASETQYF
>TRBD2|TRBJ2-7|TRBV5-1|14|NA
TGCGCCAGCAGCTTAGCGGGAAGCTCCTACGAGCAGTACTTC
CASSLAGSSYEQYF
>TRBD1|TRBJ1-2|TRBV10-3|12|NA
TGTGCCATCAGTGAGACAGGGGGCGGCTACACCTTC
CAISETGGGYTF
>NA|TRBJ1-2|TRBV7-2|12|NA
TGTGCCAGCAGCTTAGGACAGTATGGCTACACCTTC
CASSLGQYGYTF
>TRBD1|TRBJ2-7|TRBV14|17|once
TGTGCCAGCAGCCAAGGAGTGTTAGACAGGGGTTTCCACGAGCAGTACTTC
CASSQGVLDRGFHEQYF
>TRBD2|TRBJ2-5|TRBV30|13|NA
TGTGCCTGGAGTGTATTAGGCGGGGGAGAGCAGTACTTC
CAWSVLGGGEQYF